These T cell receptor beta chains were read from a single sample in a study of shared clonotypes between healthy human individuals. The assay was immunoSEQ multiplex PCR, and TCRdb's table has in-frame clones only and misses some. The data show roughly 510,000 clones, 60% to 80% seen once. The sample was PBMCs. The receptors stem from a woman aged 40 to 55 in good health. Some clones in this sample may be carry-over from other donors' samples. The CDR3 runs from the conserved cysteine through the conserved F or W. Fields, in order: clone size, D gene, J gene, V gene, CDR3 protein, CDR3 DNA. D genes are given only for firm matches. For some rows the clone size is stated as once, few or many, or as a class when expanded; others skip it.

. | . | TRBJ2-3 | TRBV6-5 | CASRVIDTQYF | TGTGCCAGCAGAGTCATCGATACGCAGTATTTT
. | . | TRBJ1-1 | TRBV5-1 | CASSLDLWGGTEAFF | TGCGCCAGCAGCTTGGACTTGTGGGGGGGCACTGAAGCTTTCTTT
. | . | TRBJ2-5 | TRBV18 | CASSNGRQETQYF | TGTGCCAGCTCAAACGGACGACAAGAGACCCAGTACTTC
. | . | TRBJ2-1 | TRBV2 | CASSERWGPSYNEQFF | TGTGCCAGCAGTGAGAGGTGGGGACCTTCCTACAATGAGCAGTTCTTC
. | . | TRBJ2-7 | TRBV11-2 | CASSQGPREREYF | TGTGCCAGCAGCCAAGGCCCCCGAGAAAGGGAGTACTTC
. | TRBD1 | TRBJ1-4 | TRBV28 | CASSSGTGGFTANEKLFF | TGTGCCAGCAGTTCAGGGACAGGGGGCTTTACGGCTAATGAAAAACTGTTTTTT
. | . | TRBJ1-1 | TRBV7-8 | CASGRVNTEAFF | TGTGCCAGTGGCAGGGTGAACACTGAAGCTTTCTTT
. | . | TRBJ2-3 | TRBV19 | CASSIDLVDRSTDTQYF | TGTGCCAGTAGTATAGATTTGGTTGATCGAAGCACAGATACGCAGTATTTT
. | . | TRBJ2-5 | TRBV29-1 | CSFRQGGQETQYF | TGCAGCTTTAGACAGGGAGGTCAAGAGACCCAGTACTTC
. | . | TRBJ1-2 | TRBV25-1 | CASRPVGAAGYTF | TGTGCCAGCAGACCCGTGGGGGCGGCTGGCTACACCTTC
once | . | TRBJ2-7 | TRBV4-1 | CASSQAPRESSYEQYF | TGCGCCAGCAGCCAAGCACCGAGGGAAAGCTCCTACGAGCAGTACTTC
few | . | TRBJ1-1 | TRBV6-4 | CASRDTDRNTEAFF | TGTGCCAGCCGAGACACGGACAGAAACACTGAAGCTTTCTTT
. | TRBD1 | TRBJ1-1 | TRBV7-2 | CASSLRTGMNTEAFF | TGTGCCAGCAGCTTACGGACAGGAATGAACACTGAAGCTTTCTTT
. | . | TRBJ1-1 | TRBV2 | CASSADENTEAFF | TGTGCCAGCAGTGCGGACGAGAACACTGAAGCTTTCTTT
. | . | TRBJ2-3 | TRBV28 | CASSWGGLQTDTQYF | TGTGCCAGCAGTTGGGGGGGGCTACAAACAGATACGCAGTATTTT
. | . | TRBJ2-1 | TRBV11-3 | CASSLGGGATPYEQFF | TGTGCCAGCAGCTTAGGTGGAGGGGCCACACCTTATGAGCAGTTCTTC
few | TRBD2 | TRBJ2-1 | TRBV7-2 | CASSPQRETVYNEQFF | TGTGCCAGCAGCCCCCAGCGGGAGACCGTCTACAATGAGCAGTTCTTC
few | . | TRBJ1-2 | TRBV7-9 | CASSLVRDVYGYTF | TGTGCCAGCAGCTTAGTTCGGGATGTCTATGGCTACACCTTC
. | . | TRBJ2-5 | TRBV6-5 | CASSYPGETQYF | TGTGCCAGCAGTTACCCGGGGGAGACCCAGTACTTC
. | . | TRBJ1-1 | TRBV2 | CASRAMNTEAFF | TGTGCCAGCAGGGCAATGAACACTGAAGCTTTCTTT
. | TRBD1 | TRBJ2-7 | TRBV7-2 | CASRRRTGGSSYEQYF | TGTGCCAGCAGACGTCGCACAGGGGGTTCTAGTTACGAGCAGTACTTC
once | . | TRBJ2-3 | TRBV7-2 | CASSGPGRTRDTQYF | TGTGCCAGCAGCGGACCGGGACGGACCAGAGATACGCAGTATTTT